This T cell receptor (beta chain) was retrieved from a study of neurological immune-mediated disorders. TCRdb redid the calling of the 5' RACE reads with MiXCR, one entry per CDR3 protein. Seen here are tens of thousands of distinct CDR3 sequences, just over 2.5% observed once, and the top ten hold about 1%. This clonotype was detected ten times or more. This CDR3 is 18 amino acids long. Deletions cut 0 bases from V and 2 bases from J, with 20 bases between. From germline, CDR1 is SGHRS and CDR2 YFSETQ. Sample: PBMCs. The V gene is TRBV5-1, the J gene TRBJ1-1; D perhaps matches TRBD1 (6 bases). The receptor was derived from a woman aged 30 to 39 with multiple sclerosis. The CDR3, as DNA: TGCGCCAGCAGCTTGGTAGCGGGTGGACAGCCATTAAACACTGAAGCTTTCTTT. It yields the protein CASSLVAGGQPLNTEAFF. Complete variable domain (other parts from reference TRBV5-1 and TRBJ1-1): KAGVTQTPRYLIKTRGQQVTLSCSPISGHRSVSWYQQTPGQGLQFLFEYFSETQRNKGNFPGRFSGRQFSNSRSEMNVSTLELGDSALYLCASSLVAGGQPLNTEAFFGQGTRLTVV.